Presented here are 4 T cell receptor beta chains from one specimen sequenced in a study of CD8 T cells in ankylosing spondylitis (dated by TCRdb to between 2016 and 2019). The antigens of these receptors remain unknown. The library was generated by 5' RACE. The sequencer listed for this sample is Illumina HiSeq 2500. TCRdb trimmed public reads at Q25 via fastp, called clones via MiXCR and kept in-frame beta chains. Under each unique CDR3 protein, matching rows form one entry showing the most common genes and DNA. A total of 400,000 or so distinct CDR3 sequences appear in this sample, roughly 26% of them only once. The ten largest clones add up to about 1% of the sample. The research as a whole found: Blood from ankylosing spondylitis patients appeared to be characterized by a TCR beta motif composed of several highly homologous amino acid variants.

Sequenced: blood, either unsorted or a sorted T cell fraction (not recorded which). Receptors were obtained from a male donor with ankylosing spondylitis.

This chain links TRBV3-1 with TRBJ2-1; the D is unclear. CDR3 size: 13 residues. Looked up from germline, CDR1 is LGHDT and CDR2 is YNNKEL (reference sequence). Trimming shortened V by 0 bases and J by 9 bases, and 9 bases separated the two germline ends. The CDR3 nucleotides are TGTGCCAGCAGCCAAGATCGGACGGTTGAGCAGTTCTTC. The encoded protein is CASSQDRTVEQFF.

This clonotype was recorded a few times. The chain is built from TRBV5-1 and TRBJ2-3; TRBD1 matches at 10 bases. This CDR3 has 16 amino acids. The junction had 8 bases not matched to a gene; V was cut back by 3 bases and J by 4 bases. From germline, CDR1 is SGHRS and CDR2 YFSETQ. The DNA of the CDR3 is TGCGCCAGCAGCTCATCCGGGACAGGGGTGGCAGATACGCAGTATTTT. Its translation: CASSSSGTGVADTQYF.

The rearrangement uses TRBV5-1 and TRBJ2-1; 10 nucleotides align to TRBD2. CDR1 and CDR2 from the germline V gene are SGHRS and YFSETQ. The ends lost 4 bases at V and 7 bases at J; junction bases unmatched: 14. The CDR3 spans 17 residues. CDR3 residues: CASSPQGTSDIGNEQFF. The CDR3 coding sequence is TGCGCCAGCAGCCCTCAGGGGACTAGCGATATAGGGAATGAGCAGTTCTTC.

This clonotype came up a few times. The chain recombines TRBV11-2 with TRBJ1-5; tentatively, D is TRBD1 (5 bases). The V end lost 5 bases, the J end lost 7 bases, and 18 bases lay between the germline ends. Germline V gives CDR1 SGHAT, CDR2 FQNNGV. The CDR3 totals 15 residues. This CDR3 reads CASSPARGAGQPQHF. CDR3 sequence (DNA): TGTGCCAGCAGCCCAGCCCGGGGCGCGGGGCAGCCCCAGCATTTT.